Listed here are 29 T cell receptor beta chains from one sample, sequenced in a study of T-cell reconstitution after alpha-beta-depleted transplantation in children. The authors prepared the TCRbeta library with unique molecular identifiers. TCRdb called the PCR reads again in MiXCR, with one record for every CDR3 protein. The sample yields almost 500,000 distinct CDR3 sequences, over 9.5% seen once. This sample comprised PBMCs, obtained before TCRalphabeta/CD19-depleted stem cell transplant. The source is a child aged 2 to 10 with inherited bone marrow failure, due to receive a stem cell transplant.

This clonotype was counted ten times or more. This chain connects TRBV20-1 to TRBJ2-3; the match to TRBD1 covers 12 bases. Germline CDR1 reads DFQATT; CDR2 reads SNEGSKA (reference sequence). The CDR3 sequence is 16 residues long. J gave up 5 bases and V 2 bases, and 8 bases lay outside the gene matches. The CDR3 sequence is CSARWSGQGAGDTQYF. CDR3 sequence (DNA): TGCAGTGCTAGATGGTCGGGACAGGGGGCAGGAGATACGCAGTATTTT.

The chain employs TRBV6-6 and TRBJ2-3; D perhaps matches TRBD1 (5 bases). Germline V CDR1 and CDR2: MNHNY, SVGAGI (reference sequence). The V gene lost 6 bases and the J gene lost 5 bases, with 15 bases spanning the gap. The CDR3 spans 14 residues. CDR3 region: CASSATGSRDTQYF. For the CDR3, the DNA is TGTGCCAGCAGCGCAACAGGATCCAGAGATACGCAGTATTTT.

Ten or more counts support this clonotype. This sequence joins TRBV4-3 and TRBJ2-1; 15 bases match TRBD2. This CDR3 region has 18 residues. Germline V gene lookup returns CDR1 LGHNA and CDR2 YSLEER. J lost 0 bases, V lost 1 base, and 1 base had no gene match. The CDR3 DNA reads TGCGCCAGCAGCCAAGGGGGACTAGCGGGAGGCTCCTACAATGAGCAGTTCTTC. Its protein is CASSQGGLAGGSYNEQFF.

CDR3 amino acids: CASSSPSTGTVKGTGELFF. Here the CDR3 DNA reads TGTGCCAGCAGTTCCCCTTCGACAGGGACTGTGAAAGGCACCGGGGAGCTGTTTTTT. The V gene is TRBV12-3 or TRBV12-4, the J gene TRBJ2-2; TRBD1 might be the D (7 bases). The CDR3 is 19 amino acids. Trimming took off 4 bases at V and 4 bases at J, with 25 bases between the two ends.

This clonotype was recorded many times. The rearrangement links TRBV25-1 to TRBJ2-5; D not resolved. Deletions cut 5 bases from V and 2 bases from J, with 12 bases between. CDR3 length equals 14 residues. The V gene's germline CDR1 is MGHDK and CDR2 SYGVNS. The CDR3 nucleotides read TGTGCCAGCAGTCATCCGACGGAGCAAGAGACCCAGTACTTC. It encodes CASSHPTEQETQYF.

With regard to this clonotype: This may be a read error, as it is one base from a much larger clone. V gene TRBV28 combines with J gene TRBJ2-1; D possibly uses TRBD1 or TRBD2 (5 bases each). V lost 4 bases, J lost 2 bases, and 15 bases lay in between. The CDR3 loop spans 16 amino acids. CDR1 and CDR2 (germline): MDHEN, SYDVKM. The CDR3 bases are TGTGCCAGCAGTTCAGGTGGGACCAATCCCTACAATGAGCAGTTCTTC. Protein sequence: CASSSGGTNPYNEQFF.

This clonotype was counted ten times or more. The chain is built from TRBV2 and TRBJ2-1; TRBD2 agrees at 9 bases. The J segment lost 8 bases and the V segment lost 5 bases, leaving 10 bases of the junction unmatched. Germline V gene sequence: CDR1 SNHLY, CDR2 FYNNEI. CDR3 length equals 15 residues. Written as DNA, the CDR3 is TGTGCCAGCAGTAGGTTGGTAGCGGGAGAAGATGAGCAGTTCTTC. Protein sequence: CASSRLVAGEDEQFF.

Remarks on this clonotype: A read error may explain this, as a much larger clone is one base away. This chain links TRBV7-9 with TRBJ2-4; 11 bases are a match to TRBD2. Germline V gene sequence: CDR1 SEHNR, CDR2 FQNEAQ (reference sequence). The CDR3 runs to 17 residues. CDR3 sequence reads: CASSGTSGNLAKNIKYF. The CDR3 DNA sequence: TGTGCCAGCAGCGGGACTAGCGGCAACCTAGCCAAAAACATTAAGTACTTC.

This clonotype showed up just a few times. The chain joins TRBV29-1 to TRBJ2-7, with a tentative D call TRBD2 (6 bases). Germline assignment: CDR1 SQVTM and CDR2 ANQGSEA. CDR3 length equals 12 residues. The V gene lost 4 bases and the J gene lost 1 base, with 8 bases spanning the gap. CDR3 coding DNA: TGCAGCGTTGTGGAGGGGTCCTACGAGCAGTACTTC. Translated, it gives CSVVEGSYEQYF.

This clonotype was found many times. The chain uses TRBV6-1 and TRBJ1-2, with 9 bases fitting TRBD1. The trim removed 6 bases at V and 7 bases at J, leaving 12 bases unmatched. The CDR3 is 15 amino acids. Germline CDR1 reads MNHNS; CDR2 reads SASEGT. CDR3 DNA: TGTGCCAGCAGGACCACAGGGGGCTTTTTAGGTGGCTACACCTTC. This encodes CASRTTGGFLGGYTF.

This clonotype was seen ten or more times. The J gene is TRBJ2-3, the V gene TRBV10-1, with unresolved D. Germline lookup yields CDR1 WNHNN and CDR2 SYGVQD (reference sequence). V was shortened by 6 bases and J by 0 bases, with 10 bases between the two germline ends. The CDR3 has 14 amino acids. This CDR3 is CASSDTYSTDTQYF. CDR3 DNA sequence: TGCGCCAGCAGCGATACCTACAGCACAGATACGCAGTATTTT.

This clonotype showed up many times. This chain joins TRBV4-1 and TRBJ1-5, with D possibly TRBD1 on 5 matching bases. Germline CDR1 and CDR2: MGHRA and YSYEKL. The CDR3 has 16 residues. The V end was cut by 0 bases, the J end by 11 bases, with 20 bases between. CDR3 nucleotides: TGCGCCAGCAGCCAAGAACCCCCCGACAGTTCATGGACCCAGCATTTT. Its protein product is CASSQEPPDSSWTQHF.

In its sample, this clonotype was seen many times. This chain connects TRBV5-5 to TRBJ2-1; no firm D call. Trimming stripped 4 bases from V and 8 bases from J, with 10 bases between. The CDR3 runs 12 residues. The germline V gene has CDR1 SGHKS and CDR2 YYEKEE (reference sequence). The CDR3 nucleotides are TGTGCCAGCAGCCCACCCTCTTATGAGCAGTTCTTC. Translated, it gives CASSPPSYEQFF.

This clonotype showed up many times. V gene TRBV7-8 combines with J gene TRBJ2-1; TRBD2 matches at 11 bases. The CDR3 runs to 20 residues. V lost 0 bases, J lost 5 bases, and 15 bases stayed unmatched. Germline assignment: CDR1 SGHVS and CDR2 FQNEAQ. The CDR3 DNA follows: TGTGCCAGCAGCTTAGCCTTGACTAGCGGGATCTTCGGGGGACACAATGAGCAGTTCTTC. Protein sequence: CASSLALTSGIFGGHNEQFF.

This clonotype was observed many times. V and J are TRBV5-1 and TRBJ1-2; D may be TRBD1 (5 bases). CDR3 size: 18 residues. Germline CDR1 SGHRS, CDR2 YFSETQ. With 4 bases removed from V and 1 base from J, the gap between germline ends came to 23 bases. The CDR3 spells CASSMGTTGTEINYGYTF. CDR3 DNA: TGCGCCAGCAGCATGGGCACAACCGGGACGGAAATTAACTATGGCTACACCTTC.

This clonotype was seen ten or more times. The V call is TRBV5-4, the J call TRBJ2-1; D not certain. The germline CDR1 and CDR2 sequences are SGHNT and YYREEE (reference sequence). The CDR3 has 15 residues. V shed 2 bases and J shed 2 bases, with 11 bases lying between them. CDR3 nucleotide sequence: TGTGCCAGCAGCTTTACGGACCCTGCCTACAATGAGCAGTTCTTC. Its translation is CASSFTDPAYNEQFF.

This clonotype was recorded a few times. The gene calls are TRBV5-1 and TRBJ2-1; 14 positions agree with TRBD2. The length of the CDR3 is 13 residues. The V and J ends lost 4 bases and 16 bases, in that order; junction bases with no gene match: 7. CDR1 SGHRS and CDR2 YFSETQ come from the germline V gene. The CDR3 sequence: CASSPGLAGVNFF. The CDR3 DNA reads TGCGCCAGCAGCCCGGGACTAGCGGGAGTTAACTTCTTC.

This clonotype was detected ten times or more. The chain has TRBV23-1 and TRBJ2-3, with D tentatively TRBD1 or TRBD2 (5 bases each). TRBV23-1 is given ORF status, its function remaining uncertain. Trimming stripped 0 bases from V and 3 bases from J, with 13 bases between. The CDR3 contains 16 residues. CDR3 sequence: CASSQSRGVRTDTQYF. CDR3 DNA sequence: TGCGCCAGCAGTCAATCTAGGGGAGTGAGAACAGATACGCAGTATTTT.

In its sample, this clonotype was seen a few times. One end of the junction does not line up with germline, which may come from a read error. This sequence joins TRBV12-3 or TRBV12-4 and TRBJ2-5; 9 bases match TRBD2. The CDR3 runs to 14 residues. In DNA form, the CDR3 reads TGCTCCTCGGGGGCGGGAGGGCCGCAAGAGACCCAGTACTTC. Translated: CSSGAGGPQETQYF.

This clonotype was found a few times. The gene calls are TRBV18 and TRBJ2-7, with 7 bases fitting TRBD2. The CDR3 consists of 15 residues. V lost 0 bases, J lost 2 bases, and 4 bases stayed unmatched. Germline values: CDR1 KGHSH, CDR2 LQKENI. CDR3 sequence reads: CASSPPGGLPYEQYF. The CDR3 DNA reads TGTGCCAGCTCACCACCGGGAGGGCTCCCCTACGAGCAGTACTTC.

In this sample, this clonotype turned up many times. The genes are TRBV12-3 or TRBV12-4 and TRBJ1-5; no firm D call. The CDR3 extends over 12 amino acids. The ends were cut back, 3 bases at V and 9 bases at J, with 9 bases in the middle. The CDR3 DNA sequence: TGTGCCAGCAGTTTTGAGTATCCGCCCCAGCATTTT. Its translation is CASSFEYPPQHF.

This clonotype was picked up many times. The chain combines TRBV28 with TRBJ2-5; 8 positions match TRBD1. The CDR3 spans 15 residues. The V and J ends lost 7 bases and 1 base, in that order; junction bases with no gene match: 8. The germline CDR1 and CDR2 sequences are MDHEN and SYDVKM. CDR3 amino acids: CASTLTGVFQETQYF. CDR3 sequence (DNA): TGTGCCAGCACCCTGACAGGGGTCTTCCAAGAGACCCAGTACTTC.

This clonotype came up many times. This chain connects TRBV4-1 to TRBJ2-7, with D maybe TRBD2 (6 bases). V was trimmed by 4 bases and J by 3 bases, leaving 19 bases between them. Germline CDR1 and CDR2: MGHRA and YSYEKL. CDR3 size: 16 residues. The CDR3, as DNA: TGCGCCAGCAGCCCAAGGAGGGCCGACCCCTACTACGAGCAGTACTTC. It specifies CASSPRRADPYYEQYF.

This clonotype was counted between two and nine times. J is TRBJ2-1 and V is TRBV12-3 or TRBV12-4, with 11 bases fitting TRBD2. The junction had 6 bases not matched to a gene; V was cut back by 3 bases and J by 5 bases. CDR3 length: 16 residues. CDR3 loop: CASSFLGSGRDNEQFF. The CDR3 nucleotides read TGTGCCAGCAGTTTTTTGGGTAGCGGGAGGGACAATGAGCAGTTCTTC.

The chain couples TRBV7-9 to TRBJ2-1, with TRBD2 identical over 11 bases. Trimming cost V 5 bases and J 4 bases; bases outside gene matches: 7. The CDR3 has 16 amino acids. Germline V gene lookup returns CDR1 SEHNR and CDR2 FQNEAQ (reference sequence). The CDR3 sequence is CASSHLGTSGYNEQFF. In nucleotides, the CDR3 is TGTGCCAGCAGCCACCTCGGGACTAGCGGTTACAATGAGCAGTTCTTC.

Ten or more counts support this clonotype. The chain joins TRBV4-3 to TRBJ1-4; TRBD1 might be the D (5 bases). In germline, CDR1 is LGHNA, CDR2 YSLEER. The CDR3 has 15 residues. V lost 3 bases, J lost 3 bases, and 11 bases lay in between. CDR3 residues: CASSHRALANEKLFF. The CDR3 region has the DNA TGCGCCAGCAGCCACAGGGCTTTGGCTAATGAAAAACTGTTTTTT.

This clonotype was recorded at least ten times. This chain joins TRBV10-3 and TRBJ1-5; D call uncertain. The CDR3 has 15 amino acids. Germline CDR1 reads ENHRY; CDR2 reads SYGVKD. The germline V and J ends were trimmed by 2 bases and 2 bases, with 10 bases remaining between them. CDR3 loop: CAISEGRGGNQPQHF. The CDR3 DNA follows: TGTGCCATCAGTGAGGGCCGGGGTGGCAATCAGCCCCAGCATTTT.

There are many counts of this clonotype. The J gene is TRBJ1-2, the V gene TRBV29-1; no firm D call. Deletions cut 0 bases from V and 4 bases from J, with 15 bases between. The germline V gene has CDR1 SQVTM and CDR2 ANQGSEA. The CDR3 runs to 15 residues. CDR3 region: CSVEDQRASLYGYTF. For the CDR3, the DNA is TGCAGCGTTGAAGATCAAAGGGCAAGTCTCTATGGCTACACCTTC.

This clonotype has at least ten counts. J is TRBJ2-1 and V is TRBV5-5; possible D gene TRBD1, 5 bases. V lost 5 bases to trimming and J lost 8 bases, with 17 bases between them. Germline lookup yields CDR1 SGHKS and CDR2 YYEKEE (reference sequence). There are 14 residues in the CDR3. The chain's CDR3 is CASSQRSQGDEQFF. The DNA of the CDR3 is TGTGCCAGCAGTCAACGGTCCCAGGGTGATGAGCAGTTCTTC.